A single sample gave rise to the 7 T cell receptor beta chains below, sequenced in a study of immune evolution from preneoplasia to lung adenocarcinoma. Assay: immunoSEQ multiplex PCR; the TCRdb copy retains only in-frame clones and omits some. The sample contains 7,000 to 10,000 clones, 81% of which appear only once. Material for sequencing was FFPE invasive lung adenocarcinoma tissue. All receptors derive from a person aged 45-60 years with lung adenocarcinoma.

The genes are TRBV11-2 and TRBJ2-7; TRBD2 matches 8 bases. The germline V gene encodes CDR1 SGHAT and CDR2 FQNNGV. CDR3 size: 15 residues. The ends lost 0 bases at V and 3 bases at J; junction bases unmatched: 4. The DNA of the CDR3 is TGTGCCAGCAGCTTAGACTTAGCGGGGAACTACGAGCAGTACTTC. It yields the protein CASSLDLAGNYEQYF.

This clone was seen just once. This rearrangement joins TRBV5-1 to TRBJ2-1; D gene unclear. Per the germline V gene, CDR1 is SGHRS and CDR2 is YFSETQ. There are 15 residues in the CDR3. The V end lost 6 bases, the J end lost 6 bases, and 19 bases lay between the germline ends. Here the CDR3 reads CASTLDVTRGNEQFF. In nucleotides, the CDR3 is TGCGCCAGCACCTTAGACGTAACTCGTGGCAATGAGCAGTTCTTC.

This clone was recorded only once. This chain uses TRBV30 with TRBJ2-7, with D unclear. The V end lost 5 bases, the J end lost 5 bases, and 16 bases lay between the germline ends. CDR1 GTSNPN and CDR2 SVGIG come from the germline V gene (reference sequence). The length of the CDR3 is 13 residues. The CDR3 reads CAWGKSAPNEQYF. CDR3 nucleotides: TGTGCCTGGGGAAAAAGTGCCCCCAACGAGCAGTACTTC.

Worth noting for this clone: Other DNA sequences in this specimen translate into the identical CDR3. This chain connects TRBV6-5 to TRBJ1-2, with 9 bases identical to TRBD1. The germline CDR1 and CDR2 sequences are MNHEY and SVGAGI. V trimming: 4 bases; J trimming: 7 bases; junction bases outside the gene matches: 4. CDR3 size: 13 residues. This CDR3 is CASSSTGGSGYTF. DNA of the CDR3: TGTGCCAGCAGTTCAACAGGGGGCAGTGGCTACACCTTC.

The J gene is TRBJ1-3, the V gene TRBV11-2; unclear D gene. The CDR3 runs 13 residues. The germline V and J ends were trimmed by 4 bases and 4 bases, with 8 bases remaining between them. Germline V lookup: CDR1 SGHAT, CDR2 FQNNGV. The CDR3 loop is CASSSSDGNTIYF. CDR3 coding DNA: TGTGCCAGCAGCTCTAGTGACGGAAACACCATATATTTT.

This clone came up a few times. The chain has TRBV27 and TRBJ1-4; 8 bases line up with TRBD1. This CDR3 comprises 15 residues. Trimming cost V 6 bases and J 1 base; bases outside gene matches: 4. Per the germline V gene, CDR1 is MNHEY and CDR2 is SMNVEV (reference sequence). CDR3 in amino acids: CASSRQGRTNEKLFF. In DNA, the CDR3 is TGTGCCAGCAGCCGACAGGGGAGAACTAATGAAAAACTGTTTTTT. Looking up the rest from reference TRBV27 and TRBJ1-4 gives the full variable domain: EAQVTQNPRYLITVTGKKLTVTCSQNMNHEYMSWYRQDPGLGLRQIYYSMNVEVTDKGDVPEGYKVSRKEKRNFPLILESPSPNQTSLYFCASSRQGRTNEKLFFGSGTQLSVL.

The rearrangement joins TRBV6-5 to TRBJ2-2, with 8 bases aligning to TRBD2. With V trimmed by 4 bases and J by 8 bases, 9 bases remained unmatched. Germline V gene data show CDR1 as MNHEY and CDR2 as SVGAGI. CDR3 length: 15 amino acids. In nucleotides, the CDR3 is TGTGCCAGCAGTTTCCGGGCGGGAGGATCGGGGGAGCTGTTTTTT. Translated, it gives CASSFRAGGSGELFF.